These 10 T cell receptor beta chains were sequenced from one sample in a study of cytomegalovirus exposure and HLA in healthy donors (TCRdb year 2017). Library construction relied on the immunoSEQ multiplex PCR assay. For the multiplex PCR, a mixture combining 60 forward primers for TCR Vbeta segments and 13 reverse primers for TCR Jbeta segments was used. Imported from immuneACCESS, the table was reduced by TCRdb to in-frame sequences with V and J called. These copies leave out some clones; in studies compared against another copy, an unresolved V gene accounts for under half, and the cause of the remainder is not known. Present in this sample are 60,000 to 100,000 clones, around 78% of which were seen just once. Together, the top ten hold less than 2% of the sample. The sample was PBMCs. The receptors were gathered from a middle-aged man in good health and CMV-seronegative.

The chain uses TRBV15 and TRBJ2-2, with a possible D match to TRBD2 (7 bases). The germline V and J ends were trimmed by 0 bases and 3 bases, with 11 bases remaining between them. There are 16 residues in the CDR3. In germline, CDR1 is LNHNV, CDR2 YYDKDF (reference sequence). CDR3 in DNA: TGTGCCACCAGCAGAGAAGGGGGGGCCTACACCGGGGAGCTGTTTTTT. It is translated as CATSREGGAYTGELFF.

This chain links TRBV14 with TRBJ2-2; weak D call: TRBD2 (5 bases). V dropped 6 bases and J dropped 6 bases, with 11 bases sitting between them. Germline CDR1 is SGHDN and CDR2 is FVKESK. This CDR3 contains 13 residues. The CDR3 is CASRGLHPGELFF. As DNA, the CDR3 is TGTGCCAGCAGAGGACTGCACCCCGGGGAGCTGTTTTTT.

The rearrangement joins TRBV12-5 to TRBJ2-2; D may be TRBD1 (6 bases). This CDR3 is built from 12 residues. Germline V gives CDR1 LGHNT, CDR2 FRNRAP. Trimming removed 7 bases from V and 7 bases from J, with 10 bases in between. DNA for the CDR3: TGTGCTAGTGTGAGGGGGATCGGGGAGCTGTTTTTT. Protein: CASVRGIGELFF.

J is TRBJ1-2 and V is TRBV28, with D hard to call. Trimming pared 3 bases from V and 2 bases from J, leaving 7 bases between. The CDR3 extends over 13 amino acids. Per germline, CDR1 MDHEN and CDR2 SYDVKM. CDR3 in amino acids: CASSLATNYGYTF. In DNA form, the CDR3 reads TGTGCCAGCAGTTTGGCCACCAACTATGGCTACACCTTC.

This clone was seen a single time. The V and J genes are TRBV2 and TRBJ1-1; possible D gene TRBD1, 5 bases. V gave up 7 bases and J gave up 1 base, with 10 bases separating them. Germline loops: CDR1 SNHLY, CDR2 FYNNEI. The CDR3 contains 13 residues. The CDR3 DNA reads as TGTGCCAGCATGGGGACTGGGAACACTGAAGCTTTCTTT. This encodes CASMGTGNTEAFF.

The CDR3 DNA follows: TGTGCCAGCAGCGGGGTTACAGGGGGCAAAGGCACTGAAGCTTTCTTT. Its protein is CASSGVTGGKGTEAFF. V and J are TRBV9 and TRBJ1-1; 9 nucleotides agree with TRBD1. The CDR3 length is 16 residues. V shed 3 bases, J shed 4 bases, and the junction held 10 bases outside the gene matches. CDR1 SGDLS and CDR2 YYNGEE come from the germline V gene.

The CDR3 bases are TGTGCCAGTGCGGGGGGACAGGGTACAAGCTCCTACGAGCAGTACTTC. It yields the protein CASAGGQGTSSYEQYF. This chain uses TRBV19 with TRBJ2-7, with D possibly TRBD1 on 9 matching bases. The germline CDR1 and CDR2 sequences are LNHDA and SQIVND (reference sequence). The CDR3 extends over 16 amino acids. Trimming removed 8 bases from V and 0 bases from J, with 20 bases in between.

This clone was observed a single time. The rearrangement uses TRBV2 and TRBJ1-1; TRBD1 matches at 12 bases. The J segment lost 6 bases and the V segment lost 6 bases, leaving 8 bases of the junction unmatched. The V gene's germline CDR1 is SNHLY and CDR2 FYNNEI. This CDR3 has 15 amino acids. The CDR3 DNA sequence: TGTGCCAGCAGCGGACCCGGGACAGGGGGCCCTGAAGCTTTCTTT. As protein: CASSGPGTGGPEAFF.

The chain uses TRBV2 and TRBJ2-7; a weak D match, TRBD2 (5 bases). The CDR3 sequence is 12 residues long. Per germline, CDR1 SNHLY and CDR2 FYNNEI. V dropped 8 bases and J dropped 3 bases, with 11 bases sitting between them. CDR3 protein: CASGLGDYEQYF. DNA of the CDR3: TGTGCCAGCGGTTTGGGAGACTACGAGCAGTACTTC.

This sequence joins TRBV18 and TRBJ2-7, with TRBD1 matching 10 bases. The CDR3 consists of 14 residues. The trim removed 3 bases at V and 1 base at J, leaving 0 bases unmatched. Germline CDR1 reads KGHSH; CDR2 reads LQKENI. CDR3 in DNA: TGTGCCAGCTCACCGGGACAGGGGTCCTACGAGCAGTACTTC. This encodes CASSPGQGSYEQYF.